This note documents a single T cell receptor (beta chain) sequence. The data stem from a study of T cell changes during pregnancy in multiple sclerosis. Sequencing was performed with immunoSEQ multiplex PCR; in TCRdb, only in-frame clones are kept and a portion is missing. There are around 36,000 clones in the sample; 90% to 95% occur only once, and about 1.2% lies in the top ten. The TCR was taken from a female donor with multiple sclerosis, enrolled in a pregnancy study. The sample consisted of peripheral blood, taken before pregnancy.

CDR3 coding DNA: TGTGCCTGGGTTGACTCGAACACCGGGGAGCTGTTTTTT. It yields the protein CAWVDSNTGELFF. V usage is TRBV30 and J usage is TRBJ2-2; no clear D gene. V gave up 5 bases and J gave up 0 bases, with 7 bases separating them. The CDR3 loop spans 13 amino acids. Germline V gene sequence: CDR1 GTSNPN, CDR2 SVGIG (reference sequence).